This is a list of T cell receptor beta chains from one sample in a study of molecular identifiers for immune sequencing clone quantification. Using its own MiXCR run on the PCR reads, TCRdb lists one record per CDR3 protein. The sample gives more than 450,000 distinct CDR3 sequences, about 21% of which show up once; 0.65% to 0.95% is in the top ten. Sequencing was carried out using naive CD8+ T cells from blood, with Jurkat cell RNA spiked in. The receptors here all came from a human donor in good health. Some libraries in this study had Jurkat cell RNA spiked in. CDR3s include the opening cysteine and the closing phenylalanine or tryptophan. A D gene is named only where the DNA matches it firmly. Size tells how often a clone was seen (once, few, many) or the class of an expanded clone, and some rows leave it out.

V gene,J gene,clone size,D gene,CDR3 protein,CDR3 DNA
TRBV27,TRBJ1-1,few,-,CASSFTGTSEAFF,TGTGCCAGCAGTTTTACAGGGACGTCTGAAGCTTTCTTT
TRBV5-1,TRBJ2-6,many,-,CASSLLSPGANVLTF,TGCGCCAGCAGCTTGCTTTCCCCTGGGGCCAACGTCCTGACTTTC
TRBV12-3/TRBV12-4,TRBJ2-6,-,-,CAITSGANVLTF,TGTGCCATTACCTCTGGGGCCAACGTCCTGACTTTC
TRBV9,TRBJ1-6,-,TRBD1,CASSQRGLDNSPLHF,TGTGCCAGCAGCCAGAGGGGGCTTGACAATTCACCCCTCCACTTT
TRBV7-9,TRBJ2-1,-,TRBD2,CASSLGGSSGGDLNEQFF,TGTGCCAGCAGCTTAGGGGGTTCTAGCGGGGGAGACCTAAATGAGCAGTTCTTC
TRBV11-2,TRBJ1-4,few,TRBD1,CASSWDRVGTSTNEKLFF,TGTGCCAGCAGCTGGGACAGGGTAGGAACCTCAACTAATGAAAAACTGTTTTTT
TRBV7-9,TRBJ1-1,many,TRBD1,CASSPDRVVPEAFF,TGTGCCAGCAGCCCGGACAGGGTGGTTCCTGAAGCTTTCTTT
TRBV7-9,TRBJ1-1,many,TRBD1,CASSSRDRGSTEAFF,TGTGCCAGCAGTAGTCGGGACAGGGGAAGTACTGAAGCTTTCTTT
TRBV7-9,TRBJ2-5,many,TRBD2,CASSPTSGRQETQYF,TGTGCCAGCAGCCCGACTAGCGGGAGACAAGAGACCCAGTACTTC
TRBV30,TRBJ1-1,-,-,CAGSLDTEAFF,TGTGCCGGGAGCTTGGACACTGAAGCTTTCTTT
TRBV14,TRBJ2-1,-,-,CASRPTGGVYNEQFF,TGTGCCAGCAGACCGACTGGCGGAGTATACAATGAGCAGTTCTTC
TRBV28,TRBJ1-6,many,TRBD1,CASSLDRGYDSPLHF,TGTGCCAGCAGCCTGGACAGGGGTTATGATTCACCCCTCCACTTT
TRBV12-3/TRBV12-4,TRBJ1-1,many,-,CASSQGIGFTEAFF,TGTGCCAGCAGCCAGGGGATTGGATTCACTGAAGCTTTCTTT
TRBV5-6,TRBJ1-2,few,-,CASRSEYFNYGYTF,TGTGCCAGCAGAAGCGAATACTTCAACTATGGCTACACCTTC
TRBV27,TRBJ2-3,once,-,CASSLGTAGHTDTQYF,TGTGCCAGCAGTCTCGGGACCGCGGGGCACACAGATACGCAGTATTTT
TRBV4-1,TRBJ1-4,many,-,CASSQDTSPSEKLFF,TGCGCCAGCAGCCAGGATACATCCCCAAGCGAAAAACTGTTTTTT
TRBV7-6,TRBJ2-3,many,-,CASSLTGAIADTQYF,TGTGCCAGCAGCTTAACGGGAGCGATCGCAGATACGCAGTATTTT
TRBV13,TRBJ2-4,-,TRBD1,CASSSRQGLGYKNIQYF,TGTGCCAGCAGCTCCCGACAGGGGTTGGGGTACAAAAACATTCAGTACTTC
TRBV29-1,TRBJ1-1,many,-,CTYRPRMLGYEAFF,TGCACCTACCGTCCACGAATGTTAGGATATGAAGCTTTCTTT
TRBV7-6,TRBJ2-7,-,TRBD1,CASSLMTGGGEQYF,TGTGCCAGCAGCCTAATGACAGGGGGGGGCGAGCAGTACTTC